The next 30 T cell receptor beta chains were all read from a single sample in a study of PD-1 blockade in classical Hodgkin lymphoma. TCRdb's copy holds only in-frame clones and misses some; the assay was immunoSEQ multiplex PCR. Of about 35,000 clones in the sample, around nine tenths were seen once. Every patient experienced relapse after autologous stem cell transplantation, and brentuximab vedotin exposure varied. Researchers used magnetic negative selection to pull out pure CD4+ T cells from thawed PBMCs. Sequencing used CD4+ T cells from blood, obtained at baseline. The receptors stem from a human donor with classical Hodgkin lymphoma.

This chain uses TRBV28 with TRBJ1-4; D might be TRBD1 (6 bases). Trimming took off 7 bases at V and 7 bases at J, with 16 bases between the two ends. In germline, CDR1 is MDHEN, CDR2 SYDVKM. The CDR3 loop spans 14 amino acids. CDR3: CASNLRGGGEKLFF. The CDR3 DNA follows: TGTGCCAGCAACCTCAGGGGCGGGGGTGAAAAACTGTTTTTT.

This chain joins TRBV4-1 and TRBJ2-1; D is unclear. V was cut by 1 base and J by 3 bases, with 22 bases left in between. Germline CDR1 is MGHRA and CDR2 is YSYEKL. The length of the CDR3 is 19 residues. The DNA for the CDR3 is TGCGCCAGCAGCCAAGGAGGAGACCTGCCGCCAACCTTCTACAATGAGCAGTTCTTC. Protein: CASSQGGDLPPTFYNEQFF.

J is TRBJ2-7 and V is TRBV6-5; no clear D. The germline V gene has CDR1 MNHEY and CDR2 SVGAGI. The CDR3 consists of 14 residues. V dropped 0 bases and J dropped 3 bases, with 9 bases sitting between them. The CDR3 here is CASSYSSQYYEQYF. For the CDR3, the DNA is TGTGCCAGCAGTTACTCGTCCCAGTACTACGAGCAGTACTTC.

Here the CDR3 reads CASRPHRANEKLFF. Written as DNA, the CDR3 is TGTGCCAGCAGACCGCACAGGGCTAATGAAAAACTGTTTTTT. The chain uses TRBV28 and TRBJ1-4, with D possibly TRBD1 on 6 matching bases. The CDR3 is 14 residues long. Germline values: CDR1 MDHEN, CDR2 SYDVKM. The V end lost 6 bases, the J end lost 3 bases, and 11 bases lay between the germline ends. The full variable domain, in which reference TRBV28 and TRBJ1-4 provide the parts outside the CDR3, is DVKVTQSSRYLVKRTGEKVFLECVQDMDHENMFWYRQDPGLGLRLIYFSYDVKMKEKGDIPEGYSVSREKKERFSLILESASTNQTSMYLCASRPHRANEKLFFGSGTQLSVL.

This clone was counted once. In DNA, the CDR3 is TGTGCCAGCAGCTCCAACCGGGACCATCGAGGCGAGCAGTACTTC. It translates to CASSSNRDHRGEQYF. The chain uses TRBV7-9 and TRBJ2-7, with D perhaps matching TRBD1 or TRBD2 (5 bases each). The CDR3 consists of 15 residues. Per the germline V gene, CDR1 is SEHNR and CDR2 is FQNEAQ (reference sequence). V lost 4 bases and J 6 bases, leaving 19 bases between the germline ends.

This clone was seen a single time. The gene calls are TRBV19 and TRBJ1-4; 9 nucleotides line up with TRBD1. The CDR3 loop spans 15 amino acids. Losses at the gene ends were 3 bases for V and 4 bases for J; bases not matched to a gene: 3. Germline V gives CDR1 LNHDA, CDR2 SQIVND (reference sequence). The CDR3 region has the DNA TGTGCCAGTAGTATGGGGACAGGGCGTAATGAAAAACTGTTTTTT. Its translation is CASSMGTGRNEKLFF.

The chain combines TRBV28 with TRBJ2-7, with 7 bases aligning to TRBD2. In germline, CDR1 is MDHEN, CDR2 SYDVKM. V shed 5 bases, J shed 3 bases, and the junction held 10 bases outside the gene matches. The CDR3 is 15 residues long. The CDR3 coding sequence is TGTGCCAGCAGTGGCGTTGGGATAGCGGGCTACGAGCAGTACTTC. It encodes CASSGVGIAGYEQYF.

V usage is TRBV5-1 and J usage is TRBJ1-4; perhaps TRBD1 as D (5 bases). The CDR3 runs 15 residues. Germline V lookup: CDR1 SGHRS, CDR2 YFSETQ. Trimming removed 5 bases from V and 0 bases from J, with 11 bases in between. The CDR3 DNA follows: TGCGCCAGCAGTTCCACGACAGCAACTAATGAAAAACTGTTTTTT. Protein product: CASSSTTATNEKLFF.

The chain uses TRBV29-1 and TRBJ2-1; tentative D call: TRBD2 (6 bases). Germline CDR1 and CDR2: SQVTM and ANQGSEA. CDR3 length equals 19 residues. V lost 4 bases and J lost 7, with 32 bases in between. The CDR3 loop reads CSVALRLVPSRRERNEQFF. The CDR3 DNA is TGCAGCGTTGCCCTCCGACTAGTACCGTCACGGAGGGAGAGAAATGAGCAGTTCTTC.

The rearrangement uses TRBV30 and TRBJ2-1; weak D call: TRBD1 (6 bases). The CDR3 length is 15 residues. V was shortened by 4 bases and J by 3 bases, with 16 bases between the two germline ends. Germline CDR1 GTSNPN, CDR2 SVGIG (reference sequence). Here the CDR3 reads CAWKAQGWGYNEQFF. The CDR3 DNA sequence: TGTGCCTGGAAAGCACAGGGTTGGGGCTACAATGAGCAGTTCTTC.

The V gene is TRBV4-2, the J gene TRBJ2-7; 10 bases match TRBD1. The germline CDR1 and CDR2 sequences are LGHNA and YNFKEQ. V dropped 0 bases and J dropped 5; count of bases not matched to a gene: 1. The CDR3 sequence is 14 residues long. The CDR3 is CASSQETGGDEQYF. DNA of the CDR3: TGTGCCAGCAGCCAAGAGACAGGGGGCGACGAGCAGTACTTC.

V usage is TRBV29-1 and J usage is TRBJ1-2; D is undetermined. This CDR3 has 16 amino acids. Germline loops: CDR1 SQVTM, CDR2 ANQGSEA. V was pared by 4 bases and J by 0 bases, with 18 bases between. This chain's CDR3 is CSVVPQAGTANYGYTF. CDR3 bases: TGCAGCGTTGTCCCTCAGGCAGGCACAGCTAACTATGGCTACACCTTC.

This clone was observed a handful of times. The CDR3 bases are TGTGCCTGGAGCCGGGACAATAATGAAAAACTGTTTTTT. As protein: CAWSRDNNEKLFF. V gene TRBV30 combines with J gene TRBJ1-4, with D possibly being TRBD1 (6 bases). This CDR3 has 13 residues. Trimming stripped 3 bases from V and 4 bases from J, with 9 bases between. CDR1 is GTSNPN and CDR2 is SVGIG in the germline V gene (reference sequence).

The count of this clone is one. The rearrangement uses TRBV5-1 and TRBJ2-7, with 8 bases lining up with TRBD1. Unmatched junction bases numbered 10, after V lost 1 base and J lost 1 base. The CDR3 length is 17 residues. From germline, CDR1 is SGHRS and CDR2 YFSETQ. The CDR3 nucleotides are TGCGCCAGCAGCTTGATCCCCACCGGGACAGGTTCCTACGAGCAGTACTTC. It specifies CASSLIPTGTGSYEQYF.

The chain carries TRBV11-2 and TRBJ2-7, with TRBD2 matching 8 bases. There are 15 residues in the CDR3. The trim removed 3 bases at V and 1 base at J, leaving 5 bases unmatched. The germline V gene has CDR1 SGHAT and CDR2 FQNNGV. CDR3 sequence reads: CASSLRAGASYEQYF. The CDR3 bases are TGTGCCAGCAGCTTGAGAGCGGGAGCTTCCTACGAGCAGTACTTC.

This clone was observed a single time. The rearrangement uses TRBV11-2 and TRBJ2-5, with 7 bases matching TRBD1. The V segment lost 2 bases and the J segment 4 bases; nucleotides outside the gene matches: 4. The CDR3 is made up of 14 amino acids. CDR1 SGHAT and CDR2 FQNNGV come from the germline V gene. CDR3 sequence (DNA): TGTGCCAGCAGCTTACACAGGGGCGGAGAGACCCAGTACTTC. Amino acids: CASSLHRGGETQYF.

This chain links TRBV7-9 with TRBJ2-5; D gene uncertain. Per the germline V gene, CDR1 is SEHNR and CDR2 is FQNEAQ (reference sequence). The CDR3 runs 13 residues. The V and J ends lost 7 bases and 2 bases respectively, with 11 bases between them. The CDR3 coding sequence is TGTGCCAGCACCAGACATGGTCAAGAGACCCAGTACTTC. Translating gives CASTRHGQETQYF.

The CDR3 nucleotides are TGCGCCAGCAGCTCCCGTCAGAACACCGGGGAGCTGTTTTTT. As protein: CASSSRQNTGELFF. The rearrangement links TRBV5-1 to TRBJ2-2; no firm D call. The germline V and J ends were trimmed by 3 bases and 1 base, with 7 bases remaining between them. The CDR3 is 14 residues long. The germline V gene encodes CDR1 SGHRS and CDR2 YFSETQ.

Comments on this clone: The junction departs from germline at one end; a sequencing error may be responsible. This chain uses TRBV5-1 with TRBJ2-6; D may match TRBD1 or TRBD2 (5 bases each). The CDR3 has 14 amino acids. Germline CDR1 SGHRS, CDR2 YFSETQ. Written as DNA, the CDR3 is TGCGCCAGCAGCTTGATTTTGGGGGACAACGTCCTGACTTTC. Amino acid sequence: CASSLILGDNVLTF. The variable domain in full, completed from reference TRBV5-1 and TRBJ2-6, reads KAGVTQTPRYLIKTRGQQVTLSCSPISGHRSVSWYQQTPGQGLQFLFEYFSETQRNKGNFPGRFSGRQFSNSRSEMNVSTLELGDSALYLCASSLILGDNVLTFGAGSRLTVL.

CDR3 sequence (DNA): TGTGCCAGCAGCTCGACTAGTCGCTCCTACAATGAGCAGTTCTTC. Translation: CASSSTSRSYNEQFF. The chain carries TRBV7-2 and TRBJ2-1; tentatively, D is TRBD2 (6 bases). Germline CDR1 and CDR2: SGHTA and FQGNSA. V shed 4 bases and J shed 0 bases, with 10 bases lying between them. The length of the CDR3 is 15 residues.

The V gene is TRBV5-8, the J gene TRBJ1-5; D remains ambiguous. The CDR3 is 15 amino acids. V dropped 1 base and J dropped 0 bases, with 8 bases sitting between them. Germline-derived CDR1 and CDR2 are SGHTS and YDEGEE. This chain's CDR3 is CASSLWARSNQPQHF. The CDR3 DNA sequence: TGTGCCAGCAGCTTGTGGGCCCGTAGCAATCAGCCCCAGCATTTT.

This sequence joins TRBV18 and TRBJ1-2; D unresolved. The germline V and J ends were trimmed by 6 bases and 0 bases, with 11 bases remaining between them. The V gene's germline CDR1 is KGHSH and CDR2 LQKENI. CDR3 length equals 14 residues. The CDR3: CASSGGRANYGYTF. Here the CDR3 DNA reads TGTGCCAGCTCCGGTGGAAGAGCTAACTATGGCTACACCTTC. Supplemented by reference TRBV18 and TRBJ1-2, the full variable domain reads NAGVMQNPRHLVRRRGQEARLRCSPMKGHSHVYWYRQLPEEGLKFMVYLQKENIIDESGMPKERFSAEFPKEGPSILRIQQVVRGDSAAYFCASSGGRANYGYTFGSGTRLTVV.

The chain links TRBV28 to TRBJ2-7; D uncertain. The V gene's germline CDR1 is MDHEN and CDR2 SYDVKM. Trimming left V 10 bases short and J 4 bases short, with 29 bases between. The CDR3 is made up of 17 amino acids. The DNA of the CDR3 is TGTGCCACCATAATTAAGAACAAAGCAATCCGTACGTACGAGCAGTACTTC. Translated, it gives CATIIKNKAIRTYEQYF.

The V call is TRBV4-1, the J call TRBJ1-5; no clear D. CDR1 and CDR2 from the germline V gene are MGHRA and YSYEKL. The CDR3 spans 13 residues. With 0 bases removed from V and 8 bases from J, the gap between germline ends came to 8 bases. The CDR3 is CASSQDPPEPQHF. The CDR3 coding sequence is TGCGCCAGCAGCCAAGACCCGCCTGAGCCCCAGCATTTT.

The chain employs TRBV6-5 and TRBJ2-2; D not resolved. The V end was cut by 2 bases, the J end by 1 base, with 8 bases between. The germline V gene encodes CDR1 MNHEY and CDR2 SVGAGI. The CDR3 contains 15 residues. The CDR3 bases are TGTGCCAGCAGTTACGTGGCGATGAACACCGGGGAGCTGTTTTTT. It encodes CASSYVAMNTGELFF.

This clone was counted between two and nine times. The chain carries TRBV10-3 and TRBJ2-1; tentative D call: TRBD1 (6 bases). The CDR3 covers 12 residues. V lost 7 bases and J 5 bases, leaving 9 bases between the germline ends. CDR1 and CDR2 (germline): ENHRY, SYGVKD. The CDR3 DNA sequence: TGTGCCATCACAGGACAGCACAATGAGCAGTTCTTC. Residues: CAITGQHNEQFF.

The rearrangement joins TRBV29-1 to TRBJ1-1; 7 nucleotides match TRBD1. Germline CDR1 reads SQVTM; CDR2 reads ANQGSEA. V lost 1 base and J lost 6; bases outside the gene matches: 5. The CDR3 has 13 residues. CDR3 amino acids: CSVEVTGLAEAFF. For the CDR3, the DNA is TGCAGCGTTGAAGTGACAGGGTTGGCTGAAGCTTTCTTT.

The CDR3 DNA follows: TGTGCCAGCAGGATCCAGGCGGGGACACCCTACGAGCAGTACTTC. This encodes CASRIQAGTPYEQYF. The chain carries TRBV28 and TRBJ2-7, with D perhaps TRBD1 or TRBD2 (6 bases each). CDR1 MDHEN and CDR2 SYDVKM come from the germline V gene. There are 15 residues in the CDR3. Trimming took 6 bases from V and 2 from J, leaving 17 bases between them.

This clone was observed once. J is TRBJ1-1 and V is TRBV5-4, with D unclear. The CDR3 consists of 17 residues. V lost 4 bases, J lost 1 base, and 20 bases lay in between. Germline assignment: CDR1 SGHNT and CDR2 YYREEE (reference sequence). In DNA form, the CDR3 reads TGTGCCAGCAGCCGCGAAACTTTCATCCTGGGGAACACTGAAGCTTTCTTT. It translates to CASSRETFILGNTEAFF.

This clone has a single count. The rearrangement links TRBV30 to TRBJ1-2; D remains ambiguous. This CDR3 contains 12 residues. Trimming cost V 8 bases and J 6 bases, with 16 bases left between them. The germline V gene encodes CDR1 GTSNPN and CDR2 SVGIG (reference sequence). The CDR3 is CASESGIDGYTF. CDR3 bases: TGTGCCAGCGAGTCCGGGATCGATGGCTACACCTTC.